What follows is one TCR beta chain and its context. Antigen: not known. The data were obtained in a study of T cell responses to AZD1222 COVID-19 vaccine. Only in-frame clones appear in the TCRdb table, and some are missing; sequencing was by immunoSEQ multiplex PCR. The sample includes about 110,000 clones, 88% seen only once; the top ten take 13%. V was pared by 5 bases and J by 14 bases, with 10 bases of the junction left unmatched. Germline V gene sequence: CDR1 SEHNR, CDR2 FQNEAQ (reference sequence). The CDR3 length is 14 residues. Overall study results and limits: White British ancestry dominated among donors, who included more females, and clonal diversity was possibly underestimated. Unmutated variant regions are reportedly the target of nearly half of TCRs that are spike-specific.

Here the sequenced sample was peripheral blood, taken on day 0 of MenACWY control vaccination. The TCR sequence derives from an adult in good health. The rearrangement joins TRBV7-9 to TRBJ1-6; 9 bases align to TRBD1. The CDR3 nucleotides are TGTGCCAGCAGCCCGATGGGACAGGGAGTGGCCCTCCACTTT. Amino acids: CASSPMGQGVALHF. The full variable domain, in which reference TRBV7-9 and TRBJ1-6 provide the parts outside the CDR3, is DTGVSQNPRHKITKRGQNVTFRCDPISEHNRLYWYRQTLGQGPEFLTYFQNEAQLEKSRLLSDRFSAERPKGSFSTLEIQRTEQGDSAMYLCASSPMGQGVALHFGNGTRLTVT.